The 2 T cell receptor beta chains given below trace back to one sample, sequenced in a study of OX40 agonist ivuxolimab in advanced cancers. Libraries were made using the immunoSEQ multiplex PCR assay. TCRdb holds this immuneACCESS table with in-frame rearrangements only. Some clones are missing; in checked studies, unresolved V genes explain under half, and the rest has no known cause. Across this sample there are 69,000 or so clones, with around 89% seen only once. The ten largest make up around 0.5% of the sample. Specimen: CD4+ or CD8+ T cells sorted from blood, collected in a trial of the OX40 agonist ivuxolimab. The source is an adult with an advanced solid tumor such as melanoma, head and neck, liver or kidney cancer.

This clone was observed once. The V and J genes are TRBV28 and TRBJ1-5; D may be TRBD1 (6 bases). Trimming left V 3 bases short and J 2 bases short, with 17 bases between. Germline V gives CDR1 MDHEN, CDR2 SYDVKM. CDR3 length equals 17 residues. CDR3 sequence: CASSLVQGIMGNQPQHF. In nucleotides, the CDR3 is TGTGCCAGCAGTTTGGTACAGGGAATAATGGGCAATCAGCCCCAGCATTTT.

The table lists this clone with a count of one. This chain connects TRBV6-1 to TRBJ1-2; a possible D gene is TRBD1 (6 bases). The CDR3 length is 10 residues. V gave up 11 bases and J gave up 7 bases, with 11 bases separating them. The germline V gene has CDR1 MNHNS and CDR2 SASEGT. This chain's CDR3 is CAAQGGGYTF. CDR3 bases: TGTGCCGCCCAAGGGGGTGGCTACACCTTC.